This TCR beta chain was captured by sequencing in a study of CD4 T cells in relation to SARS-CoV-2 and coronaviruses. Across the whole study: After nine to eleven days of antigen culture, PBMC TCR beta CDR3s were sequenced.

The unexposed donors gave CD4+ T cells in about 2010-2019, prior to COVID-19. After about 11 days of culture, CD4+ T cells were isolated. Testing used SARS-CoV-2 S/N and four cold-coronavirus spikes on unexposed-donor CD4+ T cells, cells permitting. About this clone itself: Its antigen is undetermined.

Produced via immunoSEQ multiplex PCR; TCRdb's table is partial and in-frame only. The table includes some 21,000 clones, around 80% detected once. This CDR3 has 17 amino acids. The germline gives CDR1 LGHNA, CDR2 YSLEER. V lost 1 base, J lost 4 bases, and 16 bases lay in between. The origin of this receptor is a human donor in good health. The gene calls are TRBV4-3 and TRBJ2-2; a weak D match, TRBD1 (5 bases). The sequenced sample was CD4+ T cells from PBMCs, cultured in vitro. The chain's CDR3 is CASSQGEGVGVTGELFF. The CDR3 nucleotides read TGCGCCAGCAGCCAAGGGGAAGGGGTGGGTGTCACCGGGGAGCTGTTTTTT.